This entry is about one TCR beta chain. Its antigen is unidentified. The sample comes from a study of beta chain features in type 1 diabetes. Findings and limits, study-wide: Moderately but significantly shorter TCRB CDR3s were found in Type 1 diabetes patients in all four CD4+ subsets. VDJ junctions from patients with type 1 diabetes contained fewer insertions and more deletions.

The isolated RNA, all of it, was reverse transcribed, so expressed TCRB transcripts were what got sequenced. Profiling relied on immunoSEQ multiplex PCR, and the TCRdb table lists in-frame clones only, not all of them. The sample has some 63,000 clones, around 49% seen once; the top ten hold roughly 0.7%. The sequenced sample consisted of central memory CD4+ T cells from blood. The receptor comes from a young man with type 1 diabetes.

CDR3: CASSQAGDTGELFF. The CDR3 DNA follows: TGCGCCAGCAGCCAAGCGGGGGACACCGGGGAGCTGTTTTTT. The chain joins TRBV4-1 to TRBJ2-2; weak D call: TRBD2 (6 bases). V lost 1 base, J lost 3 bases, and 6 bases lay in between. This CDR3 comprises 14 residues. CDR1 and CDR2 (germline): MGHRA, YSYEKL.